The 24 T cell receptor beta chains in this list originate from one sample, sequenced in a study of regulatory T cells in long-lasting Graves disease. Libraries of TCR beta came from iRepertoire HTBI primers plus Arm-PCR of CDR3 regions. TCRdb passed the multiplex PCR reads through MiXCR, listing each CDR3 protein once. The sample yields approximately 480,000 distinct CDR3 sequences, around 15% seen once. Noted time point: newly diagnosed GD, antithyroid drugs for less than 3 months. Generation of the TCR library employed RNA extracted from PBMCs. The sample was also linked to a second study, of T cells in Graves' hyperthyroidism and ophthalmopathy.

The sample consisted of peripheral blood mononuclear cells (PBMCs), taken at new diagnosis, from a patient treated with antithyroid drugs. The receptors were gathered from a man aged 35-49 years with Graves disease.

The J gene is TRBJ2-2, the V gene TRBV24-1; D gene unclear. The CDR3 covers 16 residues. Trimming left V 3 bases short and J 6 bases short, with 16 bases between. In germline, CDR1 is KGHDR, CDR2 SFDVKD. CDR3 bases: TGTGCCACCAGTGATAATTTCCTCCTGGGTGCCGGGGAGCTGTTTTTT. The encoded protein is CATSDNFLLGAGELFF.

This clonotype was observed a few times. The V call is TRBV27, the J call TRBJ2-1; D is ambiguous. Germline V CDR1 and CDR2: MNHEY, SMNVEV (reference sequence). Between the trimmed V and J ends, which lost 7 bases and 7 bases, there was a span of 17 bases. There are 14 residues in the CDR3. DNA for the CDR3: TGTGCCAGCATTCCGCGTTTGGCGGCGAATGAGCAGTTCTTC. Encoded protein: CASIPRLAANEQFF.

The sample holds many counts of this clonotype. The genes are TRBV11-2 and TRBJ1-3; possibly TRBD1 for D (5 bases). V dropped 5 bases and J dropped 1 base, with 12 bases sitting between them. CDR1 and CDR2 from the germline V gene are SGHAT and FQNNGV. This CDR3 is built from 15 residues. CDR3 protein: CASSAAGWSGNTIYF. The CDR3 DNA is TGTGCCAGCAGCGCAGCAGGGTGGTCTGGAAACACCATATATTTT.

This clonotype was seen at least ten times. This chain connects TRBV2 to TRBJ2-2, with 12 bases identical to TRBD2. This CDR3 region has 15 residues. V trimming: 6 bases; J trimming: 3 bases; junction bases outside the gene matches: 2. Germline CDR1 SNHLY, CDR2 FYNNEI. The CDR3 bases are TGTGCCAGCAGAGGACTAGCGGGACACACCGGGGAGCTGTTTTTT. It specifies CASRGLAGHTGELFF.

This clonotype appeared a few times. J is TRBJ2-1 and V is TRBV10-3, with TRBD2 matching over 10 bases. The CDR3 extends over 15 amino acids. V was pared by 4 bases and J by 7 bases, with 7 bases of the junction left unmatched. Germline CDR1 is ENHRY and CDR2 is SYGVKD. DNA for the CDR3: TGTGCCATCAGTGCTTCAGCGGGAGGGGGGAATGAGCAGTTCTTC. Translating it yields CAISASAGGGNEQFF.

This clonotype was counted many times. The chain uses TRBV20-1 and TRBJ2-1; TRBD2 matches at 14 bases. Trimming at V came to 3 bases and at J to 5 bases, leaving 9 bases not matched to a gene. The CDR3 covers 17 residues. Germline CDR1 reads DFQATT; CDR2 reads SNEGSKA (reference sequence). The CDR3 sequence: CSASEPGLAGEDNEQFF. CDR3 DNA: TGCAGTGCTAGTGAACCGGGACTAGCGGGAGAGGACAATGAGCAGTTCTTC.

In DNA, the CDR3 is TGTGCCAGCAGCGTGGAGGCCGGGGAGCTGTTTTTT. Protein product: CASSVEAGELFF. The chain links TRBV9 to TRBJ2-2; perhaps TRBD2 as D (5 bases). The length of the CDR3 is 12 residues. V was pared by 2 bases and J by 6 bases, with 5 bases between. Germline V gene data show CDR1 as SGDLS and CDR2 as YYNGEE.

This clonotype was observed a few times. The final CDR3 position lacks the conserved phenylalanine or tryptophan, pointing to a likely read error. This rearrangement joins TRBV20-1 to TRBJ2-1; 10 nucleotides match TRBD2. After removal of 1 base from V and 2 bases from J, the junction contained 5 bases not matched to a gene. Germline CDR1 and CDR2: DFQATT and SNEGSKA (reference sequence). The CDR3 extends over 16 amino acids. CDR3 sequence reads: CSARVASGSPYNEQFS. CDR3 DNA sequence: TGCAGTGCTAGAGTAGCTAGCGGGAGTCCCTACAATGAGCAGTTCTCC.

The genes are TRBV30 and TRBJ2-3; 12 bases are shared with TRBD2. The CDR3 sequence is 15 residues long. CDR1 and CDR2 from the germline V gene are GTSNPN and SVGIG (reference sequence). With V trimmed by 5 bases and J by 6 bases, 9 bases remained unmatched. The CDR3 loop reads CAWDHLAGGRDTQYF. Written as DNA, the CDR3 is TGTGCCTGGGACCATCTAGCGGGAGGGAGGGATACGCAGTATTTT.

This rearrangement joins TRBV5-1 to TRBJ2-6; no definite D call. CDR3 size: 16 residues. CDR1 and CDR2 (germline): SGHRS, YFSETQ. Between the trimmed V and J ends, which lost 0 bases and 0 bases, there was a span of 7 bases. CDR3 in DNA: TGCGCCAGCAGCTTGGTCCTCAGCTCTGGGGCCAACGTCCTGACTTTC. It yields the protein CASSLVLSSGANVLTF.

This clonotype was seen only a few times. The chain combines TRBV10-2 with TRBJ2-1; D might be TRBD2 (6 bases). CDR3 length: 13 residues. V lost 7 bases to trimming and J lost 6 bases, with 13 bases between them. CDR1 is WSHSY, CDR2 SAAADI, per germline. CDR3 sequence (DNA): TGCGCCAGCATGCCGGGACTTCGCAATGAGCAGTTCTTC. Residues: CASMPGLRNEQFF.

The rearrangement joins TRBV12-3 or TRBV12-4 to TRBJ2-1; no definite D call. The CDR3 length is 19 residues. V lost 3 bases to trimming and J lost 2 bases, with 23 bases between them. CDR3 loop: CASSFVRGIGSSTYNEQFF. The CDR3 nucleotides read TGTGCCAGCAGTTTCGTTCGCGGAATCGGAAGTAGCACCTACAATGAGCAGTTCTTC.

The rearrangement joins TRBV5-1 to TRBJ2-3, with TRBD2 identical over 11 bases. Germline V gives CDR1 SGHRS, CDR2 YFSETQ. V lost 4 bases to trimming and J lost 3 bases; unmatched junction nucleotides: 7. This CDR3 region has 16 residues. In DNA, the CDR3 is TGCGCCAGCAGCCAAACTAGCGGGAGAAATACAGATACGCAGTATTTT. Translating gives CASSQTSGRNTDTQYF.

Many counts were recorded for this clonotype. CDR3 DNA sequence: TGTGCCAGCAGCGTTAGCGGGCAGACGAACACCGGGGAGCTGTTTTTT. Translated: CASSVSGQTNTGELFF. The chain couples TRBV9 to TRBJ2-2; 7 bases map to TRBD2. Germline CDR1 is SGDLS and CDR2 is YYNGEE. The trim removed 2 bases at V and 0 bases at J, leaving 4 bases unmatched. The CDR3 contains 16 residues.

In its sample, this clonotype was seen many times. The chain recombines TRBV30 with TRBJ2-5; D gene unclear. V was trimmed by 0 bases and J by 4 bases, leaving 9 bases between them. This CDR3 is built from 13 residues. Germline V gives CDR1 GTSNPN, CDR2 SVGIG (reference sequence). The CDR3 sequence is CAWSVRSGETQYF. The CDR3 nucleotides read TGTGCCTGGAGTGTACGATCGGGAGAGACCCAGTACTTC.

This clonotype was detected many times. The CDR3, as DNA: TGTGCCAGCAGAGACCTGGGGCTAGCGGGAGAAAGGCTTGAGCAGTTCTTC. This encodes CASRDLGLAGERLEQFF. V usage is TRBV2 and J usage is TRBJ2-1; 10 nucleotides agree with TRBD2. This CDR3 region has 17 residues. V dropped 6 bases and J dropped 9; count of bases not matched to a gene: 17. Per germline, CDR1 SNHLY and CDR2 FYNNEI.

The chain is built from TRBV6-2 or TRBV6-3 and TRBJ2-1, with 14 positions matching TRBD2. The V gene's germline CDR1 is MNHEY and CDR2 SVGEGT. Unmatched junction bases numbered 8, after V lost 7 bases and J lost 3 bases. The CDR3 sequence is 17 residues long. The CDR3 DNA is TGTGCCAGCACCCTGACTAGCGGGAGGGCCTACTACAATGAGCAGTTCTTC. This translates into CASTLTSGRAYYNEQFF.

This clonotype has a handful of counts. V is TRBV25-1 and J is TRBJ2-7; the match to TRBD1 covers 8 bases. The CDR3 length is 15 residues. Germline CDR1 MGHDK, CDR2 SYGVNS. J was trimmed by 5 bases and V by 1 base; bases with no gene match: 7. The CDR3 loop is CASSEFGQGDHEQYF. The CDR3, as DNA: TGTGCCAGCAGTGAATTCGGACAGGGCGACCACGAGCAGTACTTC.

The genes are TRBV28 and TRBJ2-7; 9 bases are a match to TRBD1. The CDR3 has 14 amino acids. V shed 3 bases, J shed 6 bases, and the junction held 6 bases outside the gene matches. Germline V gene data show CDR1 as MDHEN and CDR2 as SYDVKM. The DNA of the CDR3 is TGTGCCAGCAGTTTGCCCGGGACAGGGACCGAGCAGTACTTC. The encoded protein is CASSLPGTGTEQYF. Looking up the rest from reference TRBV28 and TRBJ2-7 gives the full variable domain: DVKVTQSSRYLVKRTGEKVFLECVQDMDHENMFWYRQDPGLGLRLIYFSYDVKMKEKGDIPEGYSVSREKKERFSLILESASTNQTSMYLCASSLPGTGTEQYFGPGTRLTVT.

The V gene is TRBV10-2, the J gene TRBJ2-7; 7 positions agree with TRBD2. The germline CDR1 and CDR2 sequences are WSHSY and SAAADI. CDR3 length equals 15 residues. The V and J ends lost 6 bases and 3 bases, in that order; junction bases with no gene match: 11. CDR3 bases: TGCGCCAGCAGAACCGGGACTACCAACCTCTACGAGCAGTACTTC. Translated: CASRTGTTNLYEQYF.

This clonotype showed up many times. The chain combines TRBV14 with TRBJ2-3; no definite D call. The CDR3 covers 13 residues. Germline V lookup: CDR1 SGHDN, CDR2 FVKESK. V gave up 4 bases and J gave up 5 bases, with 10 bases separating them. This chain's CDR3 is CASSLRSIDTQYF. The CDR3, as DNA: TGTGCCAGCAGCCTCCGGTCGATAGATACGCAGTATTTT.

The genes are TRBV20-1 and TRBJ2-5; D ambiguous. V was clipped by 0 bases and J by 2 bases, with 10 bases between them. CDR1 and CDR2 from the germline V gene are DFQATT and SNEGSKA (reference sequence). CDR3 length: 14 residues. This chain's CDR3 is CSARDLRLQETQYF. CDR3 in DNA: TGCAGTGCTAGAGATTTACGGTTGCAAGAGACCCAGTACTTC.

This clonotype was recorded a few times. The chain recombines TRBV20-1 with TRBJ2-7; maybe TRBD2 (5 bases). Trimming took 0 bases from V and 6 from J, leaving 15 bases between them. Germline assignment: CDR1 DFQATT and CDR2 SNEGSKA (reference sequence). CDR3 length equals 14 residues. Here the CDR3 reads CSARDLRGPGEQYF. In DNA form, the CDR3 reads TGCAGTGCTAGAGATTTAAGAGGGCCCGGCGAGCAGTACTTC.

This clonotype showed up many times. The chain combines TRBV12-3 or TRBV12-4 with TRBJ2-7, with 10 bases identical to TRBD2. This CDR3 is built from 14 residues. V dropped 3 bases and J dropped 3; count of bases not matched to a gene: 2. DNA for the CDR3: TGTGCCAGCAGTTTTCCTAGCGGGGGCTACGAGCAGTACTTC. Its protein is CASSFPSGGYEQYF.